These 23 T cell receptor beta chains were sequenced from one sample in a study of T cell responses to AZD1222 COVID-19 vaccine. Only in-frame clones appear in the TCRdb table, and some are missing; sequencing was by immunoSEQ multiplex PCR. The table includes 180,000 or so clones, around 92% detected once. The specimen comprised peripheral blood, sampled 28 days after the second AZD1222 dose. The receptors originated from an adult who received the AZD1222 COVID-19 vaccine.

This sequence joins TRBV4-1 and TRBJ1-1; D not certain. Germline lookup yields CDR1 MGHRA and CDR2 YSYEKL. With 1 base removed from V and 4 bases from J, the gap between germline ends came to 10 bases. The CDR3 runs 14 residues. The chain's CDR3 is CASSQVQVGTEAFF. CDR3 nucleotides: TGCGCCAGCAGCCAAGTTCAGGTTGGCACTGAAGCTTTCTTT.

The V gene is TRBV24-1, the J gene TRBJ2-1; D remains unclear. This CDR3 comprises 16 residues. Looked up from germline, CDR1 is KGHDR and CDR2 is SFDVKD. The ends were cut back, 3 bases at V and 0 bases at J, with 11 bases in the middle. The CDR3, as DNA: TGTGCCACCAGTGATACCCCTATTACCTCCTACAATGAGCAGTTCTTC. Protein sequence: CATSDTPITSYNEQFF.

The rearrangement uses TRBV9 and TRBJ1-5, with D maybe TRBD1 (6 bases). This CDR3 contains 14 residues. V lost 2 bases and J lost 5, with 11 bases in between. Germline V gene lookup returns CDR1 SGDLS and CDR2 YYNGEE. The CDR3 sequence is CASSVNTGYQPQHF. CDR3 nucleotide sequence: TGTGCCAGCAGCGTCAATACAGGGTATCAGCCCCAGCATTTT.

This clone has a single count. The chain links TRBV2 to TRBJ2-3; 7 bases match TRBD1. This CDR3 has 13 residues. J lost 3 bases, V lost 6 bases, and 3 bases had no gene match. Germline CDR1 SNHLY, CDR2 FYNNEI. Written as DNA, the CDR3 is TGTGCCAGCAGGCAGGGGGAGACAGATACGCAGTATTTT. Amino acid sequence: CASRQGETDTQYF.

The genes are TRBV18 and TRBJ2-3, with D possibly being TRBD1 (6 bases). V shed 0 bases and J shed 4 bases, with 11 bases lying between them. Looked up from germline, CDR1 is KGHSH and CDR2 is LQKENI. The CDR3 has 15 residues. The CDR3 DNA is TGTGCCAGCTCACCACCGGCAGGGGTGGCAGATACGCAGTATTTT. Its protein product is CASSPPAGVADTQYF.

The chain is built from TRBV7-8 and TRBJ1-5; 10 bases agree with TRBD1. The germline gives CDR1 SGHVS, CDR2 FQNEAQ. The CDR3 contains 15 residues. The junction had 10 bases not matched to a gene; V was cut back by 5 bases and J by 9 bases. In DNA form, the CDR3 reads TGTGCCAGCAGCCCCCGGACAGGGGGGACGGGGCCCCAGCATTTT. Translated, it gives CASSPRTGGTGPQHF.

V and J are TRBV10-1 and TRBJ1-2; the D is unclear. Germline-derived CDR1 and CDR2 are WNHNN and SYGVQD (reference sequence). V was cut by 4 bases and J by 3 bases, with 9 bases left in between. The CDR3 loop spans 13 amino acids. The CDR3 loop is CASSGGADYGYTF. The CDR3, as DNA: TGCGCCAGCAGTGGCGGCGCAGACTATGGCTACACCTTC.

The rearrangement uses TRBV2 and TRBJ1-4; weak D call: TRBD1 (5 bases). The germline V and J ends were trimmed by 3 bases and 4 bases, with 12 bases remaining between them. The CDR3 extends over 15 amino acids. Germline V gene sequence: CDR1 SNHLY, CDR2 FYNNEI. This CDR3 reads CASSDRGTDNEKLFF. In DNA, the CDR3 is TGTGCCAGCAGTGACCGCGGGACGGATAATGAAAAACTGTTTTTT.

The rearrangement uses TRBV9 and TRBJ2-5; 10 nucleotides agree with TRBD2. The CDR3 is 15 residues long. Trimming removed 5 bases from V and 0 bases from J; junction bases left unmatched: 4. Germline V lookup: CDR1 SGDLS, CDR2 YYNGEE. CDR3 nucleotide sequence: TGTGCCAGCAGTTTAGCGGGAGGTAACCAAGAGACCCAGTACTTC. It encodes CASSLAGGNQETQYF.

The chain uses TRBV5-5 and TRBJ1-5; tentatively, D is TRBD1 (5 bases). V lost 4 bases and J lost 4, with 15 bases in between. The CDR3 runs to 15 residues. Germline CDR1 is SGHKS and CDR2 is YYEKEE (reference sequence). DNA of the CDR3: TGTGCCAGCAGCCTGGAAGGGGAATCAAATCAGCCCCAGCATTTT. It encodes CASSLEGESNQPQHF.

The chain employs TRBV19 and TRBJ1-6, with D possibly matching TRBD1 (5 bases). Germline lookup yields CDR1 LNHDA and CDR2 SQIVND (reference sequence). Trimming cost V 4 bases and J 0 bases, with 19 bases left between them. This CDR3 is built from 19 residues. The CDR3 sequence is CASSTPGQGRSSYNSPLHF. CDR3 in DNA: TGTGCCAGTAGTACCCCTGGTCAGGGCCGGAGCTCCTATAATTCACCCCTCCACTTT.

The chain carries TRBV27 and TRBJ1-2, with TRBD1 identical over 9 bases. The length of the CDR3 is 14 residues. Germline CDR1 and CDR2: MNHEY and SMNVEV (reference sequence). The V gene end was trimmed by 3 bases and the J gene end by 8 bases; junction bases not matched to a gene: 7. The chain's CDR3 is CASSFRDRVGGYTF. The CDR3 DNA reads TGTGCCAGCAGTTTCAGGGACAGGGTTGGCGGCTACACCTTC.

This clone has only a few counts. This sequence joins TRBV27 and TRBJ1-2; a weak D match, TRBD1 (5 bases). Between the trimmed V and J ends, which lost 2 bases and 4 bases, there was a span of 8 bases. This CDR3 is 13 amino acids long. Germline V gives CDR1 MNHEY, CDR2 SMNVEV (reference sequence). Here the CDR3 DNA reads TGTGCCAGCAGTTTAAGGCAGGGCTATGGCTACACCTTC. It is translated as CASSLRQGYGYTF.

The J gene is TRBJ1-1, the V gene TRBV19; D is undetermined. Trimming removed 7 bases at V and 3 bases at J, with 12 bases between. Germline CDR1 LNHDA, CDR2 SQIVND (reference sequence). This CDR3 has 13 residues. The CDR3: CASIGGWYTEAFF. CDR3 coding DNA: TGTGCCAGTATCGGAGGGTGGTACACTGAAGCTTTCTTT.

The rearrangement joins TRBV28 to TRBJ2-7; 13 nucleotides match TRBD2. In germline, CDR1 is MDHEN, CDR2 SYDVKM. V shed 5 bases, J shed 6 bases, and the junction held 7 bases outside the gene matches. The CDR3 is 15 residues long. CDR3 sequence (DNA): TGTGCCAGCAGTCTCCGGACTAGCGGGAGTAGCGAGCAGTACTTC. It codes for CASSLRTSGSSEQYF. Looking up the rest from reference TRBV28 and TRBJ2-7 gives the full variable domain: DVKVTQSSRYLVKRTGEKVFLECVQDMDHENMFWYRQDPGLGLRLIYFSYDVKMKEKGDIPEGYSVSREKKERFSLILESASTNQTSMYLCASSLRTSGSSEQYFGPGTRLTVT.

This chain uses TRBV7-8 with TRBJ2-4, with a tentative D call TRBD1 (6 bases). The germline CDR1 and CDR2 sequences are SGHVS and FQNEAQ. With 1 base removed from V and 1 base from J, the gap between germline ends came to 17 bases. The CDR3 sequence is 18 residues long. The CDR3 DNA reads TGTGCCAGCAGCTTAGGGGGCGGGCAGGGGTCTGCCAAAAACATTCAGTACTTC. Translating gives CASSLGGGQGSAKNIQYF. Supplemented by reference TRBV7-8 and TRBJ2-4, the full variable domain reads GAGVSQSPRYKVAKRGQDVALRCDPISGHVSLFWYQQALGQGPEFLTYFQNEAQLDKSGLPSDRFFAERPEGSVSTLKIQRTQQEDSAVYLCASSLGGGQGSAKNIQYFGAGTRLSVL.

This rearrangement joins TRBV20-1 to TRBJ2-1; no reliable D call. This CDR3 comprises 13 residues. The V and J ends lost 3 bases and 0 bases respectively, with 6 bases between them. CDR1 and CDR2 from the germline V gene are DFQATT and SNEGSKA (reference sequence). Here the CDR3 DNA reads TGCAGTGCTAGTTGGGCCTCCTACAATGAGCAGTTCTTC. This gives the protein CSASWASYNEQFF.

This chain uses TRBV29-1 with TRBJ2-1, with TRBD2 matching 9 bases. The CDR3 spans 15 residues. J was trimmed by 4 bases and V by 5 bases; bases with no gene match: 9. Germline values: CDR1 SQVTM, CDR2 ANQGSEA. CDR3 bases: TGCAGCGTTCCTAAGGCGGGAGGGGATTACAATGAGCAGTTCTTC. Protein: CSVPKAGGDYNEQFF.

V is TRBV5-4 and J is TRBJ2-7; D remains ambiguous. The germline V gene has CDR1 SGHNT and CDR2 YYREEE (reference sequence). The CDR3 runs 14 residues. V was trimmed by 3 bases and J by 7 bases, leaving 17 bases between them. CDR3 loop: CASSSNRAQREQYF. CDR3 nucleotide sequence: TGTGCCAGCAGCTCCAACCGGGCCCAGAGGGAGCAGTACTTC.

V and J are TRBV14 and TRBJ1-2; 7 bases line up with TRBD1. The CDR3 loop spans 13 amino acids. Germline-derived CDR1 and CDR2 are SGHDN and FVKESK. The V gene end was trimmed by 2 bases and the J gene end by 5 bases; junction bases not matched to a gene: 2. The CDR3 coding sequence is TGTGCCAGCAGCCAACACAGGGGATATGGCTACACCTTC. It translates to CASSQHRGYGYTF.

CDR3 protein: CASLGGGVSNQPQHF. The CDR3 DNA is TGTGCCAGTCTTGGGGGAGGGGTCAGCAATCAGCCCCAGCATTTT. This chain uses TRBV19 with TRBJ1-5, with D possibly being TRBD1 (5 bases). This CDR3 contains 15 residues. CDR1 is LNHDA and CDR2 is SQIVND in the germline V gene (reference sequence). The V and J ends lost 8 bases and 1 base respectively, with 15 bases between them.

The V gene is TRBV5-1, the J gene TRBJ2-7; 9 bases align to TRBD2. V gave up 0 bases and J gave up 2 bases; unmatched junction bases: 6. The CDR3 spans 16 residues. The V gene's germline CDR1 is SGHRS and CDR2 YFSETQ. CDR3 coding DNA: TGCGCCAGCAGCTTGGGGGGGACTAGCAAGGCCTACGAGCAGTACTTC. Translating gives CASSLGGTSKAYEQYF.

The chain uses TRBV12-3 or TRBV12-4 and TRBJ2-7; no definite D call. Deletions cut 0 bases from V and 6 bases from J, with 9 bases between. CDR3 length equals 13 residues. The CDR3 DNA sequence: TGTGCCAGCAGTTTAGCGAAGCACGGCGAGCAGTACTTC. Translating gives CASSLAKHGEQYF.